This T cell receptor beta chain is from a study of a mutant IDH1 vaccine in newly diagnosed glioma. The CDR3 sequence is 12 residues long. Germline V gene sequence: CDR1 SGDLS, CDR2 YYNGEE. Comments on this clone: Its specificity is not known. Sequence at one end of the junction differs from germline and may be a read error.

Time point: week 5, during vaccination. A single vaccine dose contained 300 ug of mutant IDH1 20-mer peptide, and topical imiquimod was used with it. This table comes from immunoSEQ multiplex PCR, and its TCRdb copy is limited to in-frame clones, with some not included. The table has about 58,000 clones, about 80% seen once; the top ten hold 6.5% to 9%. General study results and limits: Apparently unrelated to pseudoprogression were changes in the top peripheral T cell clonotypes.

This sequence joins TRBV9 and TRBJ1-2; D is ambiguous. This TCR was sampled from a woman aged 45-65 years with glioma. Specimen: PBMCs, collected from a glioma patient whose treatment included an IDH1 peptide vaccine. CDR3 residues: CASSVEGLENSF. The DNA of the CDR3 is TGTGCCAGCAGCGTAGAAGGGTTGGAGAATTCCTTC. Full variable domain (remainder filled in from reference TRBV9 and TRBJ1-2): DSGVTQTPKHLITATGQRVTLRCSPRSGDLSVYWYQQSLDQGLQFLIQYYNGEERAKGNILERFSAQQFPDLHSELNLSSLELGDSALYFCASSVEGLENSFGSGTRLTVV.